The sample holds a few counts of the clone carrying this T cell receptor (beta chain). Its antigen is unknown. From germline, CDR1 is MDHEN and CDR2 SYDVKM. The V end was cut by 6 bases, the J end by 10 bases, with 25 bases between. This CDR3 has 16 residues. This sample is drawn from a study of beta chain features in type 1 diabetes. General study points: It was among patients, rather than healthy donors, that naive, central memory and Treg TCRB repertoires appeared more similar.

The sequenced template was cDNA made from the entire isolated RNA. Some clones are missing from TCRdb's copy, which holds only in-frame ones; the method was immunoSEQ multiplex PCR. The table has more than 150,000 clones, about 13% seen once; the top ten hold roughly 0.6%. The gene calls are TRBV28 and TRBJ2-1, with D perhaps matching TRBD2 (6 bases). This sequence originates from a woman younger than 30 in good health. The sample taken for sequencing was central memory CD4+ T cells from blood. The CDR3 loop reads CASRAGTSPLVKEQFF. The CDR3 region has the DNA TGTGCCAGCAGGGCGGGGACTTCCCCTCTAGTCAAGGAGCAGTTCTTC.